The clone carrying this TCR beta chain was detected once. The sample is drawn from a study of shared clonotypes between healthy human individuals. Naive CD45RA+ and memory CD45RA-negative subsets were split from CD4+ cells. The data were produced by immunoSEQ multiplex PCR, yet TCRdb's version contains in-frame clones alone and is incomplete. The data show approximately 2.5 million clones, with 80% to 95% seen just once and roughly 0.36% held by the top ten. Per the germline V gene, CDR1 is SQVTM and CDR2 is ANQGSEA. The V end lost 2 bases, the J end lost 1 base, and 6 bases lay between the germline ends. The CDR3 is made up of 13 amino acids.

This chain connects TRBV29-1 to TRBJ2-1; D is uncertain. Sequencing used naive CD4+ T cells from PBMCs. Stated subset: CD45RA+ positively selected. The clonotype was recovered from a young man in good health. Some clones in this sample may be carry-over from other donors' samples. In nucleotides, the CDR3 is TGCAGCGTTGAACTAGGGTCCTACAATGAGCAGTTCTTC. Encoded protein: CSVELGSYNEQFF.